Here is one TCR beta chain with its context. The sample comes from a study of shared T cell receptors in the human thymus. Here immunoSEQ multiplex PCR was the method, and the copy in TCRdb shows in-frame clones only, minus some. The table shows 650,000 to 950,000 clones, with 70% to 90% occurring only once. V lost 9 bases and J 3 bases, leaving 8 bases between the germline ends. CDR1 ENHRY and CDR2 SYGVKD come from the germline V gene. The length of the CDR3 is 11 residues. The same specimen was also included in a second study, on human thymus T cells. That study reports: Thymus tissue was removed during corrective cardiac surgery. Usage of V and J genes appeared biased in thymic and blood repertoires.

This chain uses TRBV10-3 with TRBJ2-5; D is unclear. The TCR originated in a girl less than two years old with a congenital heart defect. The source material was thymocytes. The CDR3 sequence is CAIGFEETQYF. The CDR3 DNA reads TGTGCCATTGGCTTCGAAGAGACCCAGTACTTC.